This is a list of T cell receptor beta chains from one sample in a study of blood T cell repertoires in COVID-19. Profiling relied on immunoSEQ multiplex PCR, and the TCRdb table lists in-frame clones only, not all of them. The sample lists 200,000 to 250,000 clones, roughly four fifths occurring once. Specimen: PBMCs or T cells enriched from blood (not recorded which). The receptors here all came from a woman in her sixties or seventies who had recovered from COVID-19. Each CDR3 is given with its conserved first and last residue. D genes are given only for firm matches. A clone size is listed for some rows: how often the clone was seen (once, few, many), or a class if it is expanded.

CASSEAGGVGNQPQHF	TGTGCCAGCAGTGAAGCAGGGGGGGTTGGCAATCAGCCCCAGCATTTT	TRBJ1-5	.	.	TRBV2
CASSLDRLNTEAFF	TGTGCCAGCAGCCTGGACAGGTTGAACACTGAAGCTTTCTTT	TRBJ1-1	TRBD1	few	TRBV13
CASSLGVGLANYGYTF	TGCGCCAGCAGCTTGGGGGTCGGGTTGGCGAACTATGGCTACACCTTC	TRBJ1-2	.	.	TRBV5-1
CASSQAGGRTGELFF	TGCGCCAGCAGCCAGGCGGGGGGGCGTACCGGGGAGCTGTTTTTT	TRBJ2-2	TRBD2	few	TRBV4-1
CASSSNTEAFF	TGTGCCAGCAGCAGTAACACTGAAGCTTTCTTT	TRBJ1-1	.	few	TRBV12-3/TRBV12-4
CASSQFGSGEQYF	TGTGCCAGCAGCCAATTTGGGTCGGGGGAGCAGTACTTC	TRBJ2-7	.	.	TRBV3-1/TRBV3-2
CASSFTGTLGDVFSYNEQFF	TGTGCCAGCAGCTTCACAGGGACCCTAGGGGATGTATTCTCCTACAATGAGCAGTTCTTC	TRBJ2-1	.	.	TRBV21-1
CASSLTIKGGRIYNEQFF	TGTGCCAGTAGCTTAACCATCAAGGGCGGGAGAATATACAATGAGCAGTTCTTC	TRBJ2-1	TRBD2	.	TRBV19
CASSLVDRGGYTF	TGTGCCAGCAGCCTTGTAGACAGGGGTGGCTACACCTTC	TRBJ1-2	TRBD1	.	TRBV14
CASSPGTGLNSGNTIYF	TGTGCCAGCTCACCCGGGACAGGGTTGAACTCTGGAAACACCATATATTTT	TRBJ1-3	TRBD1	.	TRBV18
CASSFSQTQYF	TGTGCCAGCAGTTTTAGCCAGACGCAGTATTTT	TRBJ2-3	.	.	TRBV27
CASSSPGYEQYF	TGTGCCAGCAGTTCCCCCGGTTACGAGCAGTACTTC	TRBJ2-7	.	once	TRBV6-2/TRBV6-3
CASSYSFGRNTGELFF	TGTGCCAGCAGTTACTCATTCGGGAGGAACACCGGGGAGCTGTTTTTT	TRBJ2-2	.	.	TRBV6-6
CSVPGSGNTIYF	TGCAGCGTTCCCGGCTCTGGAAACACCATATATTTT	TRBJ1-3	.	.	TRBV29-1
CASSPTRWDSDTQYF	TGTGCCAGCAGTCCGACGCGGTGGGACTCAGATACGCAGTATTTT	TRBJ2-3	.	.	TRBV27
CASRTSGTDTQYF	TGTGCCAGCAGGACTAGCGGCACAGATACGCAGTATTTT	TRBJ2-3	TRBD2	.	TRBV3-1/TRBV3-2